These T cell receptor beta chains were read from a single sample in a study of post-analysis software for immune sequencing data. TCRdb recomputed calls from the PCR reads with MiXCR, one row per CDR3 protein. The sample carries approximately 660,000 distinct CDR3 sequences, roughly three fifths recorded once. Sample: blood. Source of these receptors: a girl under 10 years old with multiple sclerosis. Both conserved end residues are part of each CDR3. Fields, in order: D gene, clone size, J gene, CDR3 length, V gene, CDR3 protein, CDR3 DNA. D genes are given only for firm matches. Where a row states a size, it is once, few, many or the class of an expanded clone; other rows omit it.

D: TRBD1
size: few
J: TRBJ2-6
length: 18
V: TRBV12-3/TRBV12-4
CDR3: CASSAGTGLFSGANVLTF
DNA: TGTGCCAGCAGCGCCGGGACAGGTTTATTCTCTGGGGCCAACGTCCTGACTTTC

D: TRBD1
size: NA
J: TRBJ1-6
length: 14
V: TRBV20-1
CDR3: CSAQTPGGGSPLHF
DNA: TGCAGTGCTCAGACTCCAGGGGGGGGATCACCCCTCCACTTT

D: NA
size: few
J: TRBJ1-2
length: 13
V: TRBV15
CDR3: CATSRGHNYGYTF
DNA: TGTGCCACCAGCAGAGGACACAACTATGGCTACACCTTC

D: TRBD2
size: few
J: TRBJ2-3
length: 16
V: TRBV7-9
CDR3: CASSLISGGSTDTQYF
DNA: TGTGCCAGCAGCTTAATTAGCGGGGGAAGCACAGATACGCAGTATTTT

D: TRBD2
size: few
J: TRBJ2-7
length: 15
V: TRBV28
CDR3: CASSSPASGIYEQYF
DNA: TGTGCCAGCAGTTCCCCAGCTAGCGGGATCTACGAGCAGTACTTC

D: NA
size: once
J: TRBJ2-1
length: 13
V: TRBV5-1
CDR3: CASSLTQWMEQFF
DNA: TGCGCCAGCAGCTTGACACAGTGGATGGAGCAGTTCTTC

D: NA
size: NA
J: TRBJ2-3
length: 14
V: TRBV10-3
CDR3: CAIRQGFSTDTQYF
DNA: TGTGCCATCAGACAGGGTTTTAGCACAGATACGCAGTATTTT

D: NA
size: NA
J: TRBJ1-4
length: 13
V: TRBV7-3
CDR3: CASSLTKGEKLFF
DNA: TGTGCCAGCAGCTTAACTAAAGGTGAAAAACTGTTTTTT

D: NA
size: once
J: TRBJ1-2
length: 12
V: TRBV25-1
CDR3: CASSEKSYGYTF
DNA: TGTGCCAGCAGTGAAAAGTCCTATGGCTACACCTTC

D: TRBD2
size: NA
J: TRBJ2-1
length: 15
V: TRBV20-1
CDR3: CSARTPSGTYNEQFF
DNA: TGCAGTGCACGGACCCCTAGCGGGACCTACAATGAGCAGTTCTTC

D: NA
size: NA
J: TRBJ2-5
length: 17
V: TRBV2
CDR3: CASSEPPRERRGETQYF
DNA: TGTGCCAGCAGTGAACCCCCCCGGGAGAGAAGGGGCGAGACCCAGTACTTC

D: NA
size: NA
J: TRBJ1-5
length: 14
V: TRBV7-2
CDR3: CASSLVESWQPQHF
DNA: TGTGCCAGCAGCTTAGTCGAGAGCTGGCAGCCCCAGCATTTT

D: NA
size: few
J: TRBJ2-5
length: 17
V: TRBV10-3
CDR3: CAISAQNHGLNQETQYF
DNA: TGTGCCATCAGTGCCCAAAACCACGGACTGAACCAAGAGACCCAGTACTTC

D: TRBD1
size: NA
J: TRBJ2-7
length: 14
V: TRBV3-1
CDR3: CASSLGGQDYEQYF
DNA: TGTGCCAGCAGCCTCGGTGGACAGGACTACGAGCAGTACTTC

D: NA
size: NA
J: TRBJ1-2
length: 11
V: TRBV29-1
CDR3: CSVEQGLGYTF
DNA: TGCAGCGTTGAACAGGGGTTGGGCTACACCTTC

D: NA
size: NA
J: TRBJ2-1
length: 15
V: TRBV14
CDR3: CASSQARLNAAEQFF
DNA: TGTGCCAGCAGCCAAGCCAGACTAAATGCAGCGGAGCAGTTCTTC

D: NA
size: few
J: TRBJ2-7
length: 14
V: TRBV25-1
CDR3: CASRSEGLSYEQYF
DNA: TGTGCCAGCAGGAGCGAGGGCCTTTCCTACGAGCAGTACTTC

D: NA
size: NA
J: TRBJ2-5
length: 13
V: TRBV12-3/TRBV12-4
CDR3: CANSPGGQETQYF
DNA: TGTGCCAACAGCCCCGGCGGACAAGAGACCCAGTACTTC

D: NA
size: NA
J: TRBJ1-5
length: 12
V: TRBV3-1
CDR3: CASSQGGVAQHF
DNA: TGTGCCAGCAGCCAAGGTGGCGTTGCCCAGCATTTT

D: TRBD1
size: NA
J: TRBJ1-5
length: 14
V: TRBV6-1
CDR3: CASRDRGGGQPQHF
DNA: TGTGCCAGCAGGGACAGGGGAGGAGGTCAGCCCCAGCATTTT

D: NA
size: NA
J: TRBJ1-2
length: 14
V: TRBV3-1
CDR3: CASSPPGRGDGYTF
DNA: TGTGCCAGCAGCCCTCCTGGACGGGGGGACGGCTACACCTTC

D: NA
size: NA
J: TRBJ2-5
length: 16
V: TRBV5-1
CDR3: CASSFTGSGNQETQYF
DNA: TGCGCCAGCAGCTTCACCGGCTCAGGGAATCAAGAGACCCAGTACTTC

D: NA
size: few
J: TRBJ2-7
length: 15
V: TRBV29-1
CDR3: CSVGGDRGSPYEQYF
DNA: TGCAGCGTTGGGGGGGACCGAGGGAGCCCCTACGAGCAGTACTTC

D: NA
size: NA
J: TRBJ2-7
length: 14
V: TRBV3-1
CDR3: CASSQDGPAYEQYF
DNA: TGTGCCAGCAGCCAAGATGGTCCGGCCTACGAGCAGTACTTC

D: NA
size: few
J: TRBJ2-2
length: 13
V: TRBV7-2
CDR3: CASSLEVGMELFF
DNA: TGTGCCAGCAGCTTAGAGGTTGGAATGGAGCTGTTTTTT

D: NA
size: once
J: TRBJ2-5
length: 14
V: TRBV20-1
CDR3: CSAAWRDRGETQYF
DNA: TGCAGTGCCGCTTGGCGGGATCGGGGAGAGACCCAGTACTTC

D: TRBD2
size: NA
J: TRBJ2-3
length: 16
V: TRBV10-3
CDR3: CAIKPSSSGGRDTQYF
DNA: TGTGCCATCAAACCCTCATCTAGCGGGGGGAGAGATACGCAGTATTTT

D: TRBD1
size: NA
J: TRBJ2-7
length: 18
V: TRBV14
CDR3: CASSQDVGQPGGLYEQYF
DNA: TGTGCCAGCAGCCAAGATGTCGGGCAACCAGGGGGCCTGTACGAGCAGTACTTC

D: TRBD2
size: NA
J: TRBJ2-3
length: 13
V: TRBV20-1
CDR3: CSAWTSGRDTQYF
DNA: TGCAGTGCTTGGACTAGCGGGAGAGATACGCAGTATTTT

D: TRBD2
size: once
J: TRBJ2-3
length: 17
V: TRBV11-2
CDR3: CASSLGRAGGGTDTQYF
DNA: TGTGCCAGCAGCTTAGGTCGAGCGGGAGGCGGAACAGATACGCAGTATTTT

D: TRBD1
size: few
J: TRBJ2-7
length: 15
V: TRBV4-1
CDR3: CASSQAGQISYEQYF
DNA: TGCGCCAGCAGCCAAGCGGGACAGATTAGCTACGAGCAGTACTTC

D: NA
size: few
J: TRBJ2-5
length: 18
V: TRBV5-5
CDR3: CASSQTKAPGGFQETQYF
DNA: TGTGCCAGCAGCCAAACTAAGGCGCCGGGCGGATTCCAAGAGACCCAGTACTTC

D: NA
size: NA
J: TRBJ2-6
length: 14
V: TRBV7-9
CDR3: CASSWAAGANVLTF
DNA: TGTGCCAGCAGTTGGGCGGCAGGGGCCAACGTCCTGACTTTC

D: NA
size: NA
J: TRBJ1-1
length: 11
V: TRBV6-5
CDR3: CASTFGPQAFF
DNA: TGTGCCAGCACCTTTGGACCCCAAGCTTTCTTT

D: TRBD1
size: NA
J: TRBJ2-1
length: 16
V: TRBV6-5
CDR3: CASSYLQGATGDEQFF
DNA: TGTGCCAGCAGTTACCTCCAGGGGGCCACCGGGGATGAGCAGTTCTTC

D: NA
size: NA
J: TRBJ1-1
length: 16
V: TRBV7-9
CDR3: CASSSGGGAMNTEAFF
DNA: TGTGCCAGCAGCTCCGGCGGGGGAGCGATGAACACTGAAGCTTTCTTT

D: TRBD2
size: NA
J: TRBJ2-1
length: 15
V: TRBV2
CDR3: CASSEATSSYNEQFF
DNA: TGTGCCAGCAGTGAAGCGACTAGCTCGTACAATGAGCAGTTCTTC

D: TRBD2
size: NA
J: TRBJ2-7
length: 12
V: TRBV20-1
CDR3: CSAGREGHEQYF
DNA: TGCAGTGCTGGGCGGGAGGGCCACGAGCAGTACTTC

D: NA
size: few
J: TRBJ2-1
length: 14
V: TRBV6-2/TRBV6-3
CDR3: CASSYQGGLVGQFF
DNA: TGTGCCAGCAGTTACCAGGGGGGACTAGTCGGGCAGTTCTTC

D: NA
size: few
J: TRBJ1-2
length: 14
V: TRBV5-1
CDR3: CASSLRTANYGYTF
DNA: TGTGCCAGCAGCTTGCGGACAGCTAACTATGGCTACACCTTC

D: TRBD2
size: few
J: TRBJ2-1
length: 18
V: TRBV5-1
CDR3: CASSLRAGMGLLHNEQFF
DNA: TGCGCCAGCAGCTTGAGGGCAGGCATGGGACTACTCCACAATGAGCAGTTCTTC

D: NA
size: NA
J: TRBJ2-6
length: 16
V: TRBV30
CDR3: CAWSRAPGAGANVLTF
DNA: TGTGCCTGGAGTCGCGCCCCAGGGGCCGGGGCCAACGTCCTGACTTTC

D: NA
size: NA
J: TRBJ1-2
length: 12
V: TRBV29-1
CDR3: CSVAWGLEGYTF
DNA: TGCAGCGTTGCATGGGGACTAGAGGGCTACACCTTC

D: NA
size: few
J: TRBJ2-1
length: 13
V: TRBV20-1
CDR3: CSAARTSYNEQFF
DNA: TGCAGTGCCGCTCGTACCTCCTACAATGAGCAGTTCTTC

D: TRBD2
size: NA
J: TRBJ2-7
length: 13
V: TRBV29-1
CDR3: CSVDGTSSYEQYF
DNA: TGCAGCGTTGATGGGACTAGCAGTTACGAGCAGTACTTC

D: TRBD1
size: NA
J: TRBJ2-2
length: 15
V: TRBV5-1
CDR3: CASTGQGPYTGELFF
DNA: TGCGCCAGCACCGGACAGGGGCCATACACCGGGGAGCTGTTTTTT

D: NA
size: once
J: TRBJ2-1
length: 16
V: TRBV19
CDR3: CASSIQGDPYSNEQFF
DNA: TGTGCCAGTAGTATCCAGGGAGATCCATACAGCAATGAGCAGTTCTTC

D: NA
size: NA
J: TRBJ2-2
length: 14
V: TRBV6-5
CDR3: CASSYGPNTGELFF
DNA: TGTGCCAGCAGTTACGGTCCGAACACCGGGGAGCTGTTTTTT